This T cell receptor beta chain appears in the sequencing data of a study of OX40 agonist ivuxolimab in advanced cancers. About the research overall: A history of anti-PD-1, anti-PD-L1 or anti-CTLA-4 therapy was acceptable, and approximately 40% had some. Study conclusions and caveats: People who partly responded at 0.1-3.0 mg/kg had some of the least clonal expansion seen.

For this clone: The antigen is unknown.

In germline, CDR1 is SQVTM, CDR2 ANQGSEA. The CDR3 is made up of 13 amino acids. The V end was cut by 8 bases, the J end by 0 bases, with 10 bases between. Here immunoSEQ multiplex PCR was the method, and the copy in TCRdb shows in-frame clones only, minus some. The table includes 7,900 or so clones, roughly 90% detected once. The chain uses TRBV29-1 and TRBJ2-2; weak D call: TRBD2 (5 bases). The source material was CD4+ or CD8+ T cells sorted from blood, sampled in a trial of the OX40 agonist ivuxolimab. This TCR was recovered from an adult with an advanced solid tumor such as melanoma, head and neck, liver or kidney cancer. The CDR3: CSMRVSNTGELFF. As DNA, the CDR3 is TGCAGCATGCGGGTCTCGAACACCGGGGAGCTGTTTTTT.